This TCR beta chain was identified in a study of OX40 agonist ivuxolimab in advanced cancers. About the investigation overall: Ivuxolimab was an agonistic, fully human IgG2 monoclonal antibody directed against OX40 (CD134), a costimulatory receptor. Intravenous ivuxolimab was administered to patients every 2 weeks at six dose levels: 0.01, 0.1, 0.3, 1.5, 3 and 10 mg/kg. Among the approximately 54 dose-escalation patients, approximately 20 had hepatocellular carcinoma, about 15 melanoma, 9 renal cell carcinoma and 9 head and neck cancer. In the dose-escalation cohort, around four fifths of patients were male, and the mean age was roughly 60 years, with a range of roughly 20 to 79. Prior anti-PD-1, anti-PD-L1 or anti-CTLA-4 therapy was permitted, and approximately 41% of dose-escalation patients had received checkpoint inhibitors. Partial responses occurred in three dose-escalation patients: two with cutaneous melanoma and one with hepatocellular carcinoma. Peripheral TCRbeta sequencing was intended to test whether TCR sequence diversity was altered and clonal T-cell expansion was caused by ivuxolimab. The paper reports the monotherapy dose-escalation portion (N of about 50 patients) of the phase I ivuxolimab trial.

The CDR3 covers 12 residues, taking in both the cysteine and the phenylalanine. Only the CDR3 part of the read is kept: 36 bases, read in frame from the first base. As encoded in the germline V gene, CDR1 is KGHSH while CDR2 is LQKENI. V has 5 bases trimmed and J has 7 bases trimmed; junction bases matching no gene number 2. On this clone: Its antigen target is currently unknown. Base qualities were left out, and no much larger clone turns up one base away.

Results the study describes overall, beyond this receptor: Low levels of normalized T-cell clonal expansion were also seen in some patients who did not respond. At doses from 0.1 to 3.0 mg/kg, clonal expansion was seen in both CD4+ and CD8+ blood T cells between baseline and week 6. After ivuxolimab, more expanded clones were found on average in CD8+ T cells than in CD4+ T cells. In the 0.1-3.0 mg/kg groups, partial responders were among the patients with the lowest normalized peripheral clonal expansion, particularly in CD8+ T cells. Antigen specificity was not determined for the clonally expanded peripheral T cells.

For sequencing of the TCRbeta CDR3 region, genomic DNA was extracted from the sorted cells. The immunoSEQ Assay was used to sequence the TCRbeta CDR3 regions. TCRdb provides this immuneACCESS table in a form limited to in-frame rearrangements. Some clones are lacking; in checked studies, under half of them reflect an unresolved V gene, and why the rest are absent is not known. For this sample there are 66,000 or so clones; roughly 85% appear just once. Together, the top ten hold under 0.65% of the sample. Patients with autoimmune disease history or receiving systemic immunosuppression were excluded from the trial. Peripheral blood for TCR sequencing was collected from all dose cohorts at baseline, on cycle 4 day 1, and on cycle 7 day 1. The samples were drawn from a first-in-human, open-label, multicenter phase I dose-escalation trial of ivuxolimab. Adults with locally advanced or metastatic melanoma, renal cell carcinoma, hepatocellular carcinoma or head and neck squamous cell carcinoma were enrolled in the trial. Before TCR sequencing, CD4+ and CD8+ T cells were separately sorted from peripheral blood.

Sequences were derived from CD4+ or CD8+ T cells sorted from blood, sampled in a trial of the OX40 agonist ivuxolimab. This chain joins TRBV18 to TRBJ2-1, and TRBD1 aligns with 7 junction nucleotides. This sequence originates from an adult with an advanced solid tumor such as melanoma, head and neck, liver or kidney cancer. The CDR3 sequence is CASSTGENEQFF. The DNA sequence is TGTGCCAGCTCAACAGGGGAAAATGAGCAGTTCTTC.